What follows are 13 T cell receptor beta chains derived from one specimen sequenced in a study of PD-L1 blockade in urothelial cancer. The assay was immunoSEQ multiplex PCR, and TCRdb's table has in-frame clones only and misses some. The sample lists about 72,000 clones, about 90% occurring once. Time point indicated: pretreatment peripheral blood. The input for sequencing was PBMCs, taken around atezolizumab (anti-PD-L1) treatment. All receptors come from a man aged 60-69 years with urothelial cancer.

The chain links TRBV18 to TRBJ1-1, with D perhaps TRBD1 (6 bases). Trimming pared 0 bases from V and 0 bases from J, leaving 11 bases between. This CDR3 has 16 amino acids. Germline V gene lookup returns CDR1 KGHSH and CDR2 LQKENI. CDR3 nucleotides: TGTGCCAGCTCACCACCAACGACAGGCATGAACACTGAAGCTTTCTTT. Translated: CASSPPTTGMNTEAFF.

V usage is TRBV9 and J usage is TRBJ2-1, with 7 positions matching TRBD2. Germline V gene sequence: CDR1 SGDLS, CDR2 YYNGEE. V lost 4 bases, J lost 4 bases, and 8 bases stayed unmatched. The length of the CDR3 is 15 residues. DNA of the CDR3: TGTGCCAGCAGCCCTGCGGTGGGGGGGTACAATGAGCAGTTCTTC. This translates into CASSPAVGGYNEQFF.

The chain has TRBV5-1 and TRBJ1-2; 9 bases map to TRBD1. Per the germline V gene, CDR1 is SGHRS and CDR2 is YFSETQ. This CDR3 comprises 14 residues. V was pared by 4 bases and J by 4 bases, with 5 bases of the junction left unmatched. DNA for the CDR3: TGCGCCAGCAGCCGCGGACAGGGGCCCTATGGCTACACCTTC. It is translated as CASSRGQGPYGYTF.

The rearrangement uses TRBV5-1 and TRBJ2-3; D perhaps matches TRBD1 (6 bases). The CDR3 spans 15 residues. Germline CDR1 is SGHRS and CDR2 is YFSETQ. Trimming shortened V by 0 bases and J by 2 bases, and 10 bases separated the two germline ends. This chain's CDR3 is CASSLVGHFTDTQYF. CDR3 bases: TGCGCCAGCAGCTTGGTGGGACACTTCACAGATACGCAGTATTTT.

This chain links TRBV5-1 with TRBJ2-7; 7 bases line up with TRBD1. Germline V gene sequence: CDR1 SGHRS, CDR2 YFSETQ. V shed 7 bases, J shed 6 bases, and the junction held 10 bases outside the gene matches. The CDR3 is made up of 13 amino acids. CDR3 nucleotides: TGCGCCAGCCGAGCAGGGGGTCTAGGCGAGCAGTACTTC. This codes for CASRAGGLGEQYF.

The chain is built from TRBV6-5 and TRBJ1-2, with 7 bases aligning to TRBD1. Trimming removed 8 bases from V and 6 bases from J; junction bases left unmatched: 6. This CDR3 comprises 12 residues. In germline, CDR1 is MNHEY, CDR2 SVGAGI. For the CDR3, the DNA is TGTGCCAGCTCCCACAGGGGCGATGGCTACACCTTC. It translates to CASSHRGDGYTF.

The V and J genes are TRBV5-1 and TRBJ1-5, with D hard to call. Germline CDR1 reads SGHRS; CDR2 reads YFSETQ. V shed 0 bases and J shed 1 base, with 5 bases lying between them. This CDR3 has 14 amino acids. The CDR3: CASSLDGSNQPQHF. The CDR3, as DNA: TGCGCCAGCAGCTTGGACGGGAGCAATCAGCCCCAGCATTTT.

V is TRBV5-6 and J is TRBJ1-3; perhaps TRBD1 as D (5 bases). The CDR3 runs 15 residues. Germline V gene data show CDR1 as SGHDT and CDR2 as YYEEEE. The V end was cut by 6 bases, the J end by 0 bases, with 13 bases between. CDR3 sequence: CASKTYRPSGNTIYF. In nucleotides, the CDR3 is TGTGCCAGCAAAACTTACAGGCCCTCTGGAAACACCATATATTTT.

This chain joins TRBV7-3 and TRBJ2-1; D is unresolved. Germline CDR1 and CDR2: SGHTA and FQGTGA. V dropped 1 base and J dropped 7 bases, with 8 bases sitting between them. The length of the CDR3 is 13 residues. The CDR3 DNA reads as TGTGCCAGCAGCTTAAGTCTAGTAAATGAGCAGTTCTTC. Translating it yields CASSLSLVNEQFF.

The genes are TRBV7-3 and TRBJ2-1, with D tentatively TRBD2 (5 bases). Trimming removed 0 bases from V and 4 bases from J, with 19 bases in between. Per germline, CDR1 SGHTA and CDR2 FQGTGA. The CDR3 contains 18 residues. The CDR3 coding sequence is TGTGCCAGCAGCTTAACCCCCCAGGCCGGGGTCAAGTACAATGAGCAGTTCTTC. Protein: CASSLTPQAGVKYNEQFF.

This chain links TRBV7-2 with TRBJ2-5; D is unclear. The CDR3 has 12 amino acids. V gave up 5 bases and J gave up 5 bases, with 9 bases separating them. Germline V gene sequence: CDR1 SGHTA, CDR2 FQGNSA. The CDR3 DNA sequence: TGTGCCAGCAGCGTCTACCGGGAGACCCAGTACTTC. It translates to CASSVYRETQYF.

The J gene is TRBJ2-7, the V gene TRBV5-6; D not resolved. Germline V CDR1 and CDR2: SGHDT, YYEEEE. V dropped 7 bases and J dropped 5 bases, with 7 bases sitting between them. The CDR3 covers 10 residues. CDR3 nucleotide sequence: TGTGCCAGCGGCCTCGACGAGCAGTACTTC. Protein sequence: CASGLDEQYF. The whole variable domain, filled in from reference TRBV5-6 and TRBJ2-7, reads DAGVTQSPTHLIKTRGQQVTLRCSPKSGHDTVSWYQQALGQGPQFIFQYYEEEERQRGNFPDRFSGHQFPNYSSELNVNALLLGDSALYLCASGLDEQYFGPGTRLTVT.

This clone was recorded a few times. The chain joins TRBV18 to TRBJ1-6; D call uncertain. The V end lost 5 bases, the J end lost 10 bases, and 12 bases lay between the germline ends. The length of the CDR3 is 13 residues. Germline CDR1 reads KGHSH; CDR2 reads LQKENI. The CDR3: CASSSEGWSPLHF. As DNA, the CDR3 is TGTGCCAGCTCATCCGAGGGTTGGTCACCCCTCCACTTT. Looking up the rest from reference TRBV18 and TRBJ1-6 gives the full variable domain: NAGVMQNPRHLVRRRGQEARLRCSPMKGHSHVYWYRQLPEEGLKFMVYLQKENIIDESGMPKERFSAEFPKEGPSILRIQQVVRGDSAAYFCASSSEGWSPLHFGNGTRLTVT.